This entry describes one T cell receptor (beta chain). The antigen is undetermined. The sample is drawn from a study of shared clonotypes between healthy human individuals. Findings and limits, study-wide: Estimated richness values were generally larger in naive subsets than in memory subsets.

Terminally differentiated effector memory CD45RA+ cells were excluded from the naive CD8 cells, which were CD45RO-negative and positively selected for CCR7. Assay: immunoSEQ multiplex PCR; the TCRdb copy retains only in-frame clones and omits some. The sample holds roughly 2,000,000 clones, about 95% seen once. Germline-derived CDR1 and CDR2 are SGHAT and FQNNGV. CDR3 length: 14 residues. Trimming left V 5 bases short and J 1 base short, with 12 bases between. The chain couples TRBV11-2 to TRBJ2-7; D remains unclear. This TCR was sampled from a man younger than 35 in good health. Sequenced material: naive CD8+ T cells sorted from blood. For the CDR3, the DNA is TGTGCCAGCAGCCCCCGTCACGGATCCTACGAGCAGTACTTC. Translated: CASSPRHGSYEQYF.